The 32 T cell receptor beta chains below all came from one sample that was sequenced in a study of blood T cells in healthy people across ages. Combining a sample-barcoded 5' primer with a J-beta primer mix, a second PCR ran for about 6 to 11 cycles. MiXCR, run by TCRdb on the 5' RACE reads, gives a single entry per CDR3 protein. This table has about 640,000 distinct CDR3 sequences, about 54% appearing once. Sequenced: blood. These receptors all stem from a man aged 60 to 75 in good health.

On this clonotype: The junction departs from the called germline gene at one end, perhaps through a read error. CDR3 residues: CASSFRERGDAQYF. DNA for the CDR3: TGTGCCAGCAGTTTCAGGGAGAGAGGAGATGCGCAGTATTTT. The chain recombines TRBV12-3 or TRBV12-4 with TRBJ2-3; D might be TRBD1 or TRBD2, each matching 5 bases. The CDR3 extends over 14 amino acids.

The J gene is TRBJ2-5, the V gene TRBV5-1; tentative D call: TRBD2 (6 bases). The J call is uncertain, as TRBJ2-7 better fits the DNA end. CDR1 and CDR2 (germline): SGHRS, YFSETQ. This CDR3 is built from 13 residues. The CDR3 DNA reads TGCGCCAGCAAAGGGACTTGGGTCCACGAGCAGTACTTC. Translating it yields CASKGTWVHEQYF.

The V gene is TRBV3-1, the J gene TRBJ1-2; a possible D gene is TRBD1 (5 bases). The CDR3 covers 15 residues. Germline-derived CDR1 and CDR2 are LGHDT and YNNKEL (reference sequence). V lost 1 base to trimming and J lost 8 bases, with 17 bases between them. The CDR3 bases are TGTGCCAGCAGCCAAGGATCGGGACGGACCCCCGGCTACACCTTC. It is translated as CASSQGSGRTPGYTF.

The chain recombines TRBV9 with TRBJ2-5; D unclear. CDR3 length: 12 residues. The germline V gene has CDR1 SGDLS and CDR2 YYNGEE. V gave up 4 bases and J gave up 4 bases, with 8 bases separating them. The CDR3 loop is CASSPLRETQYF. The CDR3 nucleotides are TGTGCCAGCAGCCCCCTACGAGAGACCCAGTACTTC.

This chain connects TRBV5-6 to TRBJ2-5; D is ambiguous. Near its end, the DNA agrees better with TRBJ2-7, so the J call may be wrong. This CDR3 has 13 residues. CDR1 is SGHDT and CDR2 is YYEEEE in the germline V gene. The CDR3 sequence is CASSSLARGEQYF. The CDR3 bases are TGTGCCAGCAGCTCGTTAGCTCGAGGCGAGCAGTACTTC.

The rearrangement joins TRBV7-9 to TRBJ2-7, with TRBD1 matching over 9 bases. CDR1 and CDR2 (germline): SEHNR, FQNEAQ (reference sequence). Trimming removed 4 bases from V and 1 base from J; junction bases left unmatched: 8. This CDR3 contains 16 residues. CDR3 DNA: TGTGCCAGCAGCTCCACAGGGGGCTTCTTTTCCTACGAGCAGTACTTC. Translating gives CASSSTGGFFSYEQYF.

This chain connects TRBV18 to TRBJ2-1; D possibly matches TRBD1 or TRBD2 (5 bases each). Per germline, CDR1 KGHSH and CDR2 LQKENI. The CDR3 loop spans 16 amino acids. Trimming removed 2 bases at V and 0 bases at J, with 11 bases between. The CDR3 loop is CASSPSRDGSYNEQFF. The DNA for the CDR3 is TGTGCCAGCTCACCAAGCAGGGACGGCTCCTACAATGAGCAGTTCTTC.

For this clonotype: The junction shows a germline mismatch at one end, possibly a read error. The chain is built from TRBV10-1 and TRBJ1-6; the D is unclear. The germline CDR1 and CDR2 sequences are WNHNN and SYGVQD (reference sequence). This CDR3 has 13 amino acids. The CDR3 reads CASSPGGFSPPHF. The CDR3, as DNA: TGCGCCAGCAGTCCTGGCGGGTTTTCACCCCCCCACTTT.

The chain links TRBV5-1 to TRBJ2-5; the D gene is possibly TRBD1 (6 bases). The DNA end favors TRBJ2-7, so the J call may be wrong. The CDR3 has 13 amino acids. Per the germline V gene, CDR1 is SGHRS and CDR2 is YFSETQ. The CDR3 DNA follows: TGCGCCAGCAGCTTCCAAGGGGGTGGCGAGCAGTACTTC. As protein: CASSFQGGGEQYF.

The J gene is TRBJ1-2, the V gene TRBV10-2; D unresolved. Germline V gene lookup returns CDR1 WSHSY and CDR2 SAAADI. The CDR3 spans 15 residues. Trimming removed 2 bases from V and 2 bases from J, with 12 bases in between. The CDR3 here is CASSEPQHGNYGYTF. The CDR3 nucleotides read TGCGCCAGCAGTGAGCCCCAACACGGGAACTATGGCTACACCTTC.

In its sample, this clonotype was seen a few times. The chain is built from TRBV5-6 and TRBJ1-2; D remains ambiguous. Germline V CDR1 and CDR2: SGHDT, YYEEEE. This CDR3 region has 14 residues. V shed 4 bases and J shed 4 bases, with 14 bases lying between them. The CDR3 DNA is TGTGCCAGCAGCCTAGGGTCGTTCGGCTATGGCTACACCTTC. Amino acids: CASSLGSFGYGYTF.

The chain uses TRBV28 and TRBJ1-2; D might be TRBD1 (6 bases). Per the germline V gene, CDR1 is MDHEN and CDR2 is SYDVKM. V dropped 7 bases and J dropped 5 bases, with 17 bases sitting between them. The CDR3 contains 14 residues. In DNA form, the CDR3 reads TGTGCCAGCACCCCCGGGGGCTACCAATATGGCTACACCTTC. It encodes CASTPGGYQYGYTF.

This clonotype occurred once. Since a much larger clone is just one base distant, this may be a read error. The gene calls are TRBV7-9 and TRBJ1-3, with no clear D. CDR3 length: 15 residues. In germline, CDR1 is SEHNR, CDR2 FQNEAQ (reference sequence). Written as DNA, the CDR3 is TGTGCCAGCAGCACCGATGCTAGAGCTGGAAACGCCATATATTTT. This codes for CASSTDARAGNAIYF. The whole variable domain, remainder taken from reference TRBV7-9 and TRBJ1-3, is DTGVSQNPRHKITKRGQNVTFRCDPISEHNRLYWYRQTLGQGPEFLTYFQNEAQLEKSRLLSDRFSAERPKGSFSTLEIQRTEQGDSAMYLCASSTDARAGNAIYFGEGSWLTVV.

CDR3 nucleotide sequence: TGTGCCAGCAGCTTATTAAGGGGACAAGGCCTTGATCAGCCCCAGCATTTT. Translation: CASSLLRGQGLDQPQHF. The genes are TRBV7-8 and TRBJ1-5; D might be TRBD1 (6 bases). The length of the CDR3 is 17 residues. V dropped 2 bases and J dropped 5 bases, with 19 bases sitting between them. Germline V gives CDR1 SGHVS, CDR2 FQNEAQ.

The CDR3 sequence is CSVKESGTGDEKLFF. The CDR3 DNA reads as TGCAGCGTGAAGGAATCCGGGACAGGGGATGAAAAACTGTTTTTT. The chain employs TRBV29-1 and TRBJ1-4, with 10 bases identical to TRBD1. The germline CDR1 and CDR2 sequences are SQVTM and ANQGSEA. J gave up 6 bases and V 6 bases, and 10 bases lay outside the gene matches. This CDR3 comprises 15 residues.

The gene calls are TRBV19 and TRBJ2-3; D gene ambiguous. CDR1 is LNHDA, CDR2 SQIVND, per germline (reference sequence). This CDR3 contains 12 residues. Trimming pared 7 bases from V and 8 bases from J, leaving 13 bases between. The CDR3 protein is CASKPQGSTQYF. CDR3 nucleotide sequence: TGTGCCAGTAAGCCCCAAGGGTCTACGCAGTATTTT.

This clonotype came up once. J is TRBJ1-2 and V is TRBV4-1, with a possible D match to TRBD1 (6 bases). V was trimmed by 1 base and J by 7 bases, leaving 16 bases between them. Germline-derived CDR1 and CDR2 are MGHRA and YSYEKL. The CDR3 has 15 residues. CDR3 sequence (DNA): TGCGCCAGCAGCCAAGGCCAGGGGAGGGGCTGTGGCTACACCTTC. It encodes CASSQGQGRGCGYTF.

This clonotype came up once. J is TRBJ2-5 and V is TRBV9, with 7 bases lining up with TRBD2. Germline CDR1 and CDR2: SGDLS and YYNGEE. J gave up 4 bases and V 4 bases, and 7 bases lay outside the gene matches. There are 14 residues in the CDR3. For the CDR3, the DNA is TGTGCCAGCAGCCTGGGGACTATCGGAGAGACCCAGTACTTC. It yields the protein CASSLGTIGETQYF.

The J gene is TRBJ2-5, the V gene TRBV12-3 or TRBV12-4, with 10 bases identical to TRBD1. With V trimmed by 6 bases and J by 5 bases, 9 bases remained unmatched. The length of the CDR3 is 15 residues. CDR3 in DNA: TGTGCCAGCAGCGCCCGGACAGGGGGTAGTGAGACCCAGTACTTC. Residues: CASSARTGGSETQYF.

The chain is built from TRBV5-1 and TRBJ2-5, with D perhaps TRBD2 (6 bases). The DNA end is more similar to TRBJ2-7, so the J call may be wrong. CDR1 and CDR2 (germline): SGHRS, YFSETQ. This CDR3 contains 16 residues. CDR3: CASSLGSRDLLYEQYF. CDR3 coding DNA: TGCGCCAGCAGCTTGGGGTCCCGGGACTTACTCTACGAGCAGTACTTC.

This chain connects TRBV24-1 to TRBJ1-6; possible D gene TRBD1, 5 bases. From germline, CDR1 is KGHDR and CDR2 SFDVKD. The CDR3 is 12 amino acids. V lost 0 bases, J lost 16 bases, and 9 bases lay in between. The CDR3 sequence is CATSDLAGYLHF. CDR3 DNA sequence: TGTGCCACCAGTGATTTGGCAGGGTATCTCCACTTT.

V gene TRBV5-4 combines with J gene TRBJ2-1; 8 nucleotides match TRBD1. The trim removed 5 bases at V and 1 base at J, leaving 5 bases unmatched. The CDR3 is 15 residues long. Germline CDR1 is SGHNT and CDR2 is YYREEE (reference sequence). CDR3 DNA sequence: TGTGCCAGCAGACCTGACAGGGGATCCTACAATGAGCAGTTCTTC. This codes for CASRPDRGSYNEQFF.

The J gene is TRBJ1-1, the V gene TRBV4-1; unclear D gene. Germline-derived CDR1 and CDR2 are MGHRA and YSYEKL. The V end was cut by 0 bases, the J end by 6 bases, with 11 bases between. This CDR3 spans 14 amino acids. The CDR3 spells CASSQERGSSEAFF. DNA of the CDR3: TGCGCCAGCAGCCAAGAAAGAGGGTCATCTGAAGCTTTCTTT.

This clonotype was picked up a small number of times. This could be a read error, since a much larger clone is one nucleotide away. The gene calls are TRBV20-1 and TRBJ2-7; TRBD2 matches 9 bases. CDR1 DFQATT and CDR2 SNEGSKA come from the germline V gene (reference sequence). There are 15 residues in the CDR3. Unmatched junction bases numbered 13, after V lost 3 bases and J lost 7 bases. CDR3 nucleotide sequence: TGCAGTGCTAGCGCTAGCGGGAACCCCTACAATGAGCAGTACTTC. Protein: CSASASGNPYNEQYF.

V gene TRBV20-1 combines with J gene TRBJ1-6; perhaps TRBD1 as D (6 bases). This CDR3 comprises 19 residues. Trimming shortened V by 0 bases and J by 0 bases, and 18 bases separated the two germline ends. CDR1 is DFQATT and CDR2 is SNEGSKA in the germline V gene (reference sequence). Here the CDR3 reads CSARDPQTGSGSYNSPLHF. The CDR3 DNA follows: TGCAGTGCTAGAGATCCCCAAACAGGGTCGGGCTCCTATAATTCACCCCTCCACTTT.

This clonotype was counted between two and nine times. The chain is built from TRBV12-3 or TRBV12-4 and TRBJ2-3, with 9 nucleotides matching TRBD2. V lost 5 bases to trimming and J lost 6 bases; unmatched junction nucleotides: 9. The CDR3 runs to 15 residues. The DNA of the CDR3 is TGTGCCAGCAGTGCCGTAGCGGGGGCCCCCGATACGCAGTATTTT. Translation: CASSAVAGAPDTQYF.

This clonotype was recorded a few times. The chain combines TRBV4-2 with TRBJ1-2; D unclear. Germline V gene sequence: CDR1 LGHNA, CDR2 YNFKEQ. This CDR3 is 13 amino acids long. The germline V and J ends were trimmed by 2 bases and 4 bases, with 8 bases remaining between them. The CDR3 DNA follows: TGTGCCAGCAGCCAACCGGGCAGCTATGGCTACACCTTC. Translated: CASSQPGSYGYTF.

The V gene is TRBV20-1, the J gene TRBJ1-1; 9 nucleotides align to TRBD1. The junction had 6 bases not matched to a gene; V was cut back by 3 bases and J by 4 bases. CDR1 DFQATT and CDR2 SNEGSKA come from the germline V gene (reference sequence). CDR3 size: 14 residues. In DNA, the CDR3 is TGCAGTGCTAGGGGGACAGGGCGGGGCACTGAAGCTTTCTTT. Protein sequence: CSARGTGRGTEAFF.

The chain carries TRBV6-1 and TRBJ2-3; D unresolved. This CDR3 spans 16 amino acids. The germline V gene encodes CDR1 MNHNS and CDR2 SASEGT. Trimming pared 1 base from V and 0 bases from J, leaving 11 bases between. The CDR3 protein is CASSEERLPSTDTQYF. In DNA form, the CDR3 reads TGTGCCAGCAGTGAAGAACGCTTACCTAGCACAGATACGCAGTATTTT.

The chain carries TRBV6-6 and TRBJ1-2; D is unresolved. Deletions cut 5 bases from V and 7 bases from J, with 11 bases between. Germline CDR1 and CDR2: MNHNY and SVGAGI (reference sequence). The CDR3 length is 12 residues. The CDR3 sequence is CASSLSLLGYTF. The DNA of the CDR3 is TGTGCCAGCAGTCTCTCCTTACTTGGCTACACCTTC.

The genes are TRBV3-1 and TRBJ2-5; possible D gene TRBD1, 6 bases. Germline assignment: CDR1 LGHDT and CDR2 YNNKEL (reference sequence). Deletions cut 6 bases from V and 0 bases from J, with 11 bases between. The CDR3 is 14 amino acids. The CDR3 reads CASRGGRHQETQYF. As DNA, the CDR3 is TGTGCCAGCAGAGGGGGTAGGCACCAAGAGACCCAGTACTTC.

This clonotype was seen just once. CDR3 nucleotide sequence: TGCAGTGCTAGTGTCGGACAGAATCAGCCCCAGCATTTT. This encodes CSASVGQNQPQHF. This rearrangement joins TRBV20-1 to TRBJ1-5, with TRBD1 as a possible D gene (6 bases). V dropped 3 bases and J dropped 4 bases, with 10 bases sitting between them. The CDR3 covers 13 residues. Per the germline V gene, CDR1 is DFQATT and CDR2 is SNEGSKA (reference sequence).